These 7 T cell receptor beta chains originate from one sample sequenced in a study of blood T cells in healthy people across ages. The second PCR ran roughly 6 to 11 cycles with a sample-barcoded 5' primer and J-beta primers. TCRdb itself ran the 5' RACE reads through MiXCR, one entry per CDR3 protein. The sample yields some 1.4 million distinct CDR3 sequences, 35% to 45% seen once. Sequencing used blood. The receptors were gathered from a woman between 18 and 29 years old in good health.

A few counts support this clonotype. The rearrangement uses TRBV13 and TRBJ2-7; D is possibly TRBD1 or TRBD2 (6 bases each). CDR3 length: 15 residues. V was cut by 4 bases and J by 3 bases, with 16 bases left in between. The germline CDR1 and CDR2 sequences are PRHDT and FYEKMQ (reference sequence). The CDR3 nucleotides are TGTGCCAGCAGCTCGGGGGCAGGGAGTCACTACGAGCAGTACTTC. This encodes CASSSGAGSHYEQYF.

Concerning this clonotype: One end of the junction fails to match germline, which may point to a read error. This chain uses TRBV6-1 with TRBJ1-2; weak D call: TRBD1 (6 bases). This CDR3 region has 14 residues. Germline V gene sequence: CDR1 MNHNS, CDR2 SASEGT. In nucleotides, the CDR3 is TGCGCCAGCAGTGAAGGAGGGACAAACTATGGCTACACCTTC. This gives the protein CASSEGGTNYGYTF.

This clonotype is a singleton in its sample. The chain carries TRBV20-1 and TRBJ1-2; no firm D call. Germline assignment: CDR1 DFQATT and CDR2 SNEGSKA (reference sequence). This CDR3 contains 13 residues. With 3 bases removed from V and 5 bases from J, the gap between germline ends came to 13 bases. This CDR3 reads CSASVGASYGYTF. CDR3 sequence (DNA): TGCAGTGCTAGTGTGGGCGCCTCGTATGGCTACACCTTC.

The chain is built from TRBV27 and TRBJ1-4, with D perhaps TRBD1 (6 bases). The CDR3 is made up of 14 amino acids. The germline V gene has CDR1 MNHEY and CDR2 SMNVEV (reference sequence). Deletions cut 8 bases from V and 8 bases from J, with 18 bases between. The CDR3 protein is CASRRGGGGEKLFF. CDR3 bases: TGTGCCAGCCGCCGAGGAGGGGGGGGGGAAAAACTGTTTTTT.

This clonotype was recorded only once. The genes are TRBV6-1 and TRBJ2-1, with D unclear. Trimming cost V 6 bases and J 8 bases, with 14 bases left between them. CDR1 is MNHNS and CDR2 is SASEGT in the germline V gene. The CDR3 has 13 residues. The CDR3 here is CASRRSLSDEQFF. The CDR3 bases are TGTGCCAGCAGGAGGTCCCTCTCCGATGAGCAGTTCTTC.

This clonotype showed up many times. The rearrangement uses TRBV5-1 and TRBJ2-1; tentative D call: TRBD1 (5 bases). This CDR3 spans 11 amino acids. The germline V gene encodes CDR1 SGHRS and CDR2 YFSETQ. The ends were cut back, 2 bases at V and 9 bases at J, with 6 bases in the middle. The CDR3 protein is CASSLRGEQFF. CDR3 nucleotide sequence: TGCGCCAGCAGCTTAAGGGGTGAGCAGTTCTTC.

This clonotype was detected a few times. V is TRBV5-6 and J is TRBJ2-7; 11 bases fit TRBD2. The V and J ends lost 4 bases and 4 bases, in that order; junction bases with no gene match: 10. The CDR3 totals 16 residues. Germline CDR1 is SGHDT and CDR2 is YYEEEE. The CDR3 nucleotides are TGTGCCAGCAGCCCAACCGGGACTAGCGGTAGTTACGAGCAGTACTTC. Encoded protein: CASSPTGTSGSYEQYF.